These T cell receptor beta chains were read from a single sample in a study of vaccination effects on CD4 cells after COVID-19. Antigen specificity for these receptors is unknown. Repertoires were generated with immunoSEQ multiplex PCR, while TCRdb's copy carries only in-frame clones and drops some. The repertoire includes roughly 64,000 clones, about 72% of them detected once, and around a quarter sits in the top ten. The specimen comprised CD4+ T cells from PBMCs cultured without peptide, sampled before COVID-19 vaccination. These receptor sequences come from a human donor who had a prior SARS-CoV-2 infection. Each CDR3 is given with its conserved first and last residue. A D gene is named only where the DNA matches it firmly. Only part of the rows carry a size: once, few, many, or a class if the clone is expanded.

D gene: TRBD1
V gene: TRBV6-6
clone size: NA
CDR3 length: 14
J gene: TRBJ2-7
CDR3 protein: CASSSGQGAAEQYF
CDR3 DNA: TGTGCCAGCAGCTCCGGACAGGGGGCTGCAGAGCAGTACTTC

D gene: TRBD1
V gene: TRBV24-1
clone size: few
CDR3 length: 14
J gene: TRBJ2-7
CDR3 protein: CATSDIDRGHEQYF
CDR3 DNA: TGTGCCACCAGTGATATAGACAGGGGTCACGAGCAGTACTTC

D gene: NA
V gene: TRBV7-3
clone size: NA
CDR3 length: 15
J gene: TRBJ1-6
CDR3 protein: CASSLNPQGNSPLHF
CDR3 DNA: TGTGCCAGCAGCTTAAATCCCCAGGGCAATTCACCCCTCCACTTT

D gene: TRBD2
V gene: TRBV6-1
clone size: NA
CDR3 length: 17
J gene: TRBJ2-5
CDR3 protein: CASSDSLSSGSRETQYF
CDR3 DNA: TGTGCCAGCAGTGATAGTTTATCTAGCGGGAGTAGAGAGACCCAGTACTTC

D gene: TRBD1
V gene: TRBV2
clone size: once
CDR3 length: 13
J gene: TRBJ1-2
CDR3 protein: CASSSDRGRGYTF
CDR3 DNA: TGTGCCAGCAGTTCGGACAGGGGGCGAGGCTACACCTTC

D gene: NA
V gene: TRBV30
clone size: NA
CDR3 length: 11
J gene: TRBJ2-3
CDR3 protein: CAWSWADTQYF
CDR3 DNA: TGTGCCTGGTCTTGGGCAGATACGCAGTATTTT

D gene: TRBD1
V gene: TRBV7-3
clone size: NA
CDR3 length: 14
J gene: TRBJ1-6
CDR3 protein: CASSLWGQNSPLHF
CDR3 DNA: TGTGCCAGCAGCTTATGGGGACAGAATTCACCCCTCCACTTT

D gene: NA
V gene: TRBV6-1
clone size: NA
CDR3 length: 14
J gene: TRBJ1-2
CDR3 protein: CASSEGGRAKGYTF
CDR3 DNA: TGTGCCAGCAGTGAAGGTGGCAGGGCCAAGGGCTACACCTTC

D gene: TRBD2
V gene: TRBV18
clone size: once
CDR3 length: 20
J gene: TRBJ2-5
CDR3 protein: CASSLTAKLTSGRSAETQYF
CDR3 DNA: TGTGCCAGCTCACTAACCGCAAAACTGACTAGCGGGAGATCGGCAGAGACCCAGTACTTC

D gene: TRBD2
V gene: TRBV9
clone size: NA
CDR3 length: 20
J gene: TRBJ2-5
CDR3 protein: CASSVVSLGLAGGCQETQYF
CDR3 DNA: TGTGCCAGCAGCGTAGTTTCGCTTGGACTAGCGGGGGGATGCCAAGAGACCCAGTACTTC

D gene: NA
V gene: TRBV11-2
clone size: once
CDR3 length: 14
J gene: TRBJ2-2
CDR3 protein: CASSLGARTGELFF
CDR3 DNA: TGTGCCAGCAGCTTAGGGGCTAGGACCGGGGAGCTGTTTTTT

D gene: NA
V gene: TRBV7-9
clone size: NA
CDR3 length: 13
J gene: TRBJ1-1
CDR3 protein: CASSLGGATEAFF
CDR3 DNA: TGTGCCAGCAGCTTAGGGGGGGCCACTGAAGCTTTCTTT

D gene: TRBD2
V gene: TRBV30
clone size: NA
CDR3 length: 14
J gene: TRBJ2-3
CDR3 protein: CAWSRTSGSTTQYF
CDR3 DNA: TGTGCCTGGAGTAGGACTAGCGGGAGTACTACGCAGTATTTT

D gene: TRBD1
V gene: TRBV20-1
clone size: once
CDR3 length: 11
J gene: TRBJ1-5
CDR3 protein: CSARTGETQHF
CDR3 DNA: TGCAGTGCTCGGACAGGGGAAACCCAGCATTTT

D gene: NA
V gene: TRBV3-1/TRBV3-2
clone size: NA
CDR3 length: 15
J gene: TRBJ2-5
CDR3 protein: CASSDIPGLQETQYF
CDR3 DNA: TGTGCCAGCAGCGATATTCCGGGCCTACAAGAGACCCAGTACTTC

D gene: NA
V gene: TRBV5-4
clone size: NA
CDR3 length: 15
J gene: TRBJ2-3
CDR3 protein: CASSLDLASRNTQYF
CDR3 DNA: TGTGCCAGCAGCTTGGATCTGGCTAGCAGAAATACGCAGTATTTT

D gene: TRBD1
V gene: TRBV6-1
clone size: NA
CDR3 length: 13
J gene: TRBJ1-2
CDR3 protein: CASRQTGGDGYTF
CDR3 DNA: TGTGCCAGCAGACAGACAGGGGGCGATGGCTACACCTTC

D gene: NA
V gene: TRBV11-3
clone size: NA
CDR3 length: 17
J gene: TRBJ2-1
CDR3 protein: CASSSSFEGVGYNEQFF
CDR3 DNA: TGTGCCAGCAGCTCCTCGTTCGAGGGGGTGGGTTACAATGAGCAGTTCTTC

D gene: NA
V gene: TRBV7-9
clone size: NA
CDR3 length: 12
J gene: TRBJ1-5
CDR3 protein: CASSPGNQPQHF
CDR3 DNA: TGTGCCAGCAGCCCGGGCAATCAGCCCCAGCATTTT

D gene: NA
V gene: TRBV2
clone size: NA
CDR3 length: 19
J gene: TRBJ1-2
CDR3 protein: CASSARGGQRLLANYGYTF
CDR3 DNA: TGTGCCAGCAGTGCCCGGGGGGGCCAGCGCCTGCTAGCTAACTATGGCTACACCTTC

D gene: NA
V gene: TRBV7-3
clone size: NA
CDR3 length: 14
J gene: TRBJ2-7
CDR3 protein: CASSLSSGSYEQYF
CDR3 DNA: TGTGCCAGCAGCTTATCATCCGGGAGCTACGAGCAGTACTTC

D gene: TRBD2
V gene: TRBV11-3
clone size: NA
CDR3 length: 16
J gene: TRBJ2-3
CDR3 protein: CASSDEREGSGHTQYF
CDR3 DNA: TGTGCCAGCAGCGACGAGCGGGAGGGCTCCGGGCATACGCAGTATTTT

D gene: NA
V gene: TRBV3-1/TRBV3-2
clone size: NA
CDR3 length: 13
J gene: TRBJ2-7
CDR3 protein: CASSQTVPYEQYF
CDR3 DNA: TGTGCCAGCAGCCAAACAGTGCCCTACGAGCAGTACTTC

D gene: NA
V gene: TRBV18
clone size: NA
CDR3 length: 17
J gene: TRBJ2-4
CDR3 protein: CASSNPPTWGAKNIQYF
CDR3 DNA: TGTGCCAGCTCAAATCCCCCAACCTGGGGAGCCAAAAACATTCAGTACTTC

D gene: NA
V gene: TRBV10-3
clone size: NA
CDR3 length: 13
J gene: TRBJ1-4
CDR3 protein: CAAGGGPDEKLFF
CDR3 DNA: TGTGCCGCCGGGGGAGGACCCGATGAAAAACTGTTTTTT

D gene: TRBD1
V gene: TRBV5-1
clone size: few
CDR3 length: 14
J gene: TRBJ1-2
CDR3 protein: CASSLGTGDYGYTF
CDR3 DNA: TGCGCCAGCAGCTTGGGGACAGGGGACTATGGCTACACCTTC

D gene: TRBD2
V gene: TRBV9
clone size: NA
CDR3 length: 17
J gene: TRBJ2-3
CDR3 protein: CASSSGTSGGGTDTQYF
CDR3 DNA: TGTGCCAGCAGCTCCGGGACTAGCGGGGGTGGCACAGATACGCAGTATTTT

D gene: NA
V gene: TRBV4-2
clone size: NA
CDR3 length: 16
J gene: TRBJ2-1
CDR3 protein: CASSQRVGSAGNEQFF
CDR3 DNA: TGTGCCAGCAGCCAACGGGTCGGGAGTGCTGGTAATGAGCAGTTCTTC

D gene: TRBD2
V gene: TRBV4-2
clone size: NA
CDR3 length: 17
J gene: TRBJ2-1
CDR3 protein: CASSHNSGVSSYNEQFF
CDR3 DNA: TGTGCCAGCAGCCACAATAGCGGGGTTAGCTCCTACAATGAGCAGTTCTTC

D gene: TRBD2
V gene: TRBV10-3
clone size: NA
CDR3 length: 15
J gene: TRBJ2-1
CDR3 protein: CASGAASGGLNEQFF
CDR3 DNA: TGTGCCTCCGGGGCAGCTAGCGGGGGGTTAAATGAGCAGTTCTTC

D gene: NA
V gene: TRBV18
clone size: NA
CDR3 length: 16
J gene: TRBJ1-5
CDR3 protein: CASSPTGTVYNQPQHF
CDR3 DNA: TGTGCCAGCTCACCAACCGGGACGGTATACAATCAGCCCCAGCATTTT

D gene: NA
V gene: TRBV2
clone size: NA
CDR3 length: 14
J gene: TRBJ2-5
CDR3 protein: CASSEFPSAETQYF
CDR3 DNA: TGTGCCAGCAGTGAATTTCCTAGTGCAGAGACCCAGTACTTC

D gene: NA
V gene: TRBV7-7
clone size: once
CDR3 length: 14
J gene: TRBJ2-1
CDR3 protein: CASSSSGVSNEQFF
CDR3 DNA: TGTGCTAGCAGCTCTAGTGGGGTTAGCAATGAGCAGTTCTTC

D gene: NA
V gene: TRBV18
clone size: NA
CDR3 length: 15
J gene: TRBJ2-7
CDR3 protein: CASSRRDDPSYEQYF
CDR3 DNA: TGTGCCAGCTCACGCCGGGACGACCCATCCTACGAGCAGTACTTC

D gene: NA
V gene: TRBV12-3/TRBV12-4
clone size: few
CDR3 length: 13
J gene: TRBJ2-2
CDR3 protein: CASSRLESGELFF
CDR3 DNA: TGTGCCAGCAGCAGACTAGAATCCGGGGAGCTGTTTTTT

D gene: NA
V gene: TRBV7-9
clone size: few
CDR3 length: 13
J gene: TRBJ1-1
CDR3 protein: CASSFRGATEAFF
CDR3 DNA: TGTGCCAGCAGCTTTAGGGGGGCCACTGAAGCTTTCTTT

D gene: TRBD2
V gene: TRBV7-2
clone size: NA
CDR3 length: 17
J gene: TRBJ2-5
CDR3 protein: CASSFSLLAGDRETQYF
CDR3 DNA: TGTGCCAGCAGCTTCAGTTTACTAGCGGGAGATCGGGAGACCCAGTACTTC

D gene: TRBD1
V gene: TRBV28
clone size: NA
CDR3 length: 13
J gene: TRBJ2-7
CDR3 protein: CASRGQGIPEQYF
CDR3 DNA: TGTGCCAGCAGGGGACAGGGGATTCCCGAGCAGTACTTC

D gene: TRBD1
V gene: TRBV5-1
clone size: NA
CDR3 length: 15
J gene: TRBJ1-1
CDR3 protein: CASSLGGTENTEAFF
CDR3 DNA: TGCGCCAGCAGCTTGGGGGGGACAGAGAACACTGAAGCTTTCTTT

D gene: TRBD1
V gene: TRBV6-1
clone size: NA
CDR3 length: 16
J gene: TRBJ1-6
CDR3 protein: CASSESFWAGGSPLHF
CDR3 DNA: TGTGCCAGCAGTGAATCATTTTGGGCAGGGGGTTCACCCCTCCACTTT

D gene: NA
V gene: TRBV5-1
clone size: NA
CDR3 length: 13
J gene: TRBJ1-1
CDR3 protein: CASSNNQNTEAFF
CDR3 DNA: TGCGCCAGCAGCAACAACCAGAACACTGAAGCTTTCTTT

D gene: NA
V gene: TRBV6-1
clone size: NA
CDR3 length: 13
J gene: TRBJ1-1
CDR3 protein: CASSEGGSLRAFF
CDR3 DNA: TGTGCCAGCAGTGAAGGAGGCAGCCTGAGGGCTTTCTTT

D gene: TRBD1
V gene: TRBV24-1
clone size: NA
CDR3 length: 14
J gene: TRBJ2-5
CDR3 protein: CATSGQGAQETQYF
CDR3 DNA: TGTGCCACCAGTGGTCAGGGGGCGCAGGAGACCCAGTACTTC

D gene: TRBD1
V gene: TRBV19
clone size: few
CDR3 length: 19
J gene: TRBJ2-2
CDR3 protein: CASSSIRLRHRGGTGELFF
CDR3 DNA: TGTGCCAGTAGCAGTATACGTCTTCGGCACAGGGGTGGCACCGGGGAGCTGTTTTTT

D gene: NA
V gene: TRBV19
clone size: few
CDR3 length: 14
J gene: TRBJ1-2
CDR3 protein: CASKEISGVYGYTF
CDR3 DNA: TGTGCCAGTAAGGAGATTAGTGGGGTCTATGGCTACACCTTC

D gene: TRBD1
V gene: TRBV18
clone size: NA
CDR3 length: 14
J gene: TRBJ2-7
CDR3 protein: CASSPGTGAYEQYF
CDR3 DNA: TGTGCCAGCTCACCGGGGACAGGGGCCTACGAGCAGTACTTC

D gene: TRBD1
V gene: TRBV3-1/TRBV3-2
clone size: once
CDR3 length: 14
J gene: TRBJ1-1
CDR3 protein: CASSLRGTGPEAFF
CDR3 DNA: TGTGCCAGCAGCCTAAGGGGGACAGGTCCTGAAGCTTTCTTT

D gene: NA
V gene: TRBV12-3/TRBV12-4
clone size: NA
CDR3 length: 13
J gene: TRBJ1-2
CDR3 protein: CASSYGGNYGYTF
CDR3 DNA: TGTGCCAGCAGTTATGGGGGGAACTATGGCTACACCTTC

D gene: NA
V gene: TRBV10-3
clone size: NA
CDR3 length: 13
J gene: TRBJ1-1
CDR3 protein: CAISSAAYTEAFF
CDR3 DNA: TGTGCCATCAGCTCAGCGGCGTACACTGAAGCTTTCTTT

D gene: TRBD1
V gene: TRBV7-2
clone size: NA
CDR3 length: 17
J gene: TRBJ2-5
CDR3 protein: CASSLVSGTGVSETQYF
CDR3 DNA: TGTGCCAGCAGCTTAGTTTCAGGGACAGGGGTTTCGGAGACCCAGTACTTC